This T cell receptor (beta chain) was found in a study of blood T cells in healthy people across ages. General study results and limits: Strongly correlated with naive T cell percentage was TCR beta diversity.

Trimming took 5 bases from V and 8 from J, leaving 15 bases between them. Germline V gene data show CDR1 as DFQATT and CDR2 as SNEGSKA (reference sequence). CDR3 length: 13 residues. As concerns this clonotype: Its antigen remains unidentified.

The second PCR ran about 6 to 12 cycles with a sample-barcoded 5' primer and J-beta primers. The study obtained at least 2.5 million CDR3-containing paired-end reads from every sample. TCRdb itself ran the 5' RACE reads through MiXCR, one entry per CDR3 protein. The table includes 250,000 to 300,000 distinct CDR3 sequences, 25% to 30% detected once. The chain joins TRBV20-1 to TRBJ1-4, with D possibly being TRBD1 (6 bases). The sequencing input was blood. The receptor comes from a woman in her 70s in good health. The CDR3 here is CSARQGKKEKLFF. The CDR3 coding sequence is TGCAGTGCTCGCCAGGGGAAGAAAGAAAAACTGTTTTTT.